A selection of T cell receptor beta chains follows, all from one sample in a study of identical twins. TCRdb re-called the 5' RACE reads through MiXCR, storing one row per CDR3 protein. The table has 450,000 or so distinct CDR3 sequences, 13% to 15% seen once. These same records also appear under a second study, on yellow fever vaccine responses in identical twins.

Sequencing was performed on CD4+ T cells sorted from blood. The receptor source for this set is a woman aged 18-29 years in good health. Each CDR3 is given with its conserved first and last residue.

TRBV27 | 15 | CASSFLAGGTGELFF
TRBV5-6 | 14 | CASSLVPGAETQYF
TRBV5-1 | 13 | CASSLTGDYEQYF
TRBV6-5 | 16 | CASRRPGTGGHGELFF
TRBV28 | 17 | CASRTTKGLAARGTQYF
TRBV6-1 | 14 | CASRRTGENYGYTF
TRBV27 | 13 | CASSFYAAGELFF
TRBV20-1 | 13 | CSAYIGQGSEQFF
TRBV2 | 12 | CASNPSGSEQFF
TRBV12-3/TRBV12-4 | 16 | CASSPVGAGAKNIQYF
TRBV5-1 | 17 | CASSLGQSLAFQETQYF
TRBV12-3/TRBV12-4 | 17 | CASTITGAPRLIGELFF
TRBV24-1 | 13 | CATSADTTGELFF
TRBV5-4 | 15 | CASSPIGGGSGELFF
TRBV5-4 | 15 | CASSAPGQGSETQYF
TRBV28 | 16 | CASSGSSGRSNGEQFF
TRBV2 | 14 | CASIQGGGRETQYF